This T cell receptor (beta chain) was profiled in a study of cytomegalovirus exposure and HLA in healthy donors. At the level of the study: An analysis done earlier identified roughly 120 million unique TCR beta sequences from around 180 million T cells. As released early, the data held about 85 million unique TCRs from HLA-typed donors.

60 Vbeta and 13 Jbeta primers were used in PCR. Produced via immunoSEQ multiplex PCR; TCRdb's table is partial and in-frame only. The sample holds tens of thousands of clones. Germline V CDR1 and CDR2: SGHVS, FNYEAQ. Trimming cost V 1 base and J 10 bases; bases outside gene matches: 5. This CDR3 is 15 amino acids long. The chain carries TRBV7-6 and TRBJ2-1; 12 bases map to TRBD2. The origin of this receptor is a woman aged 18-29 years in good health and CMV-seronegative. The sequenced material came from PBMCs. The DNA of the CDR3 is TGTGCCAGCAGCTTAGGACTAGCGGGGGCCGAGGAGCAGTTCTTC. It encodes CASSLGLAGAEEQFF. The full variable domain, in which reference TRBV7-6 and TRBJ2-1 provide the parts outside the CDR3, is GAGVSQSPRYKVTKRGQDVALRCDPISGHVSLYWYRQALGQGPEFLTYFNYEAQQDKSGLPNDRFSAERPEGSISTLTIQRTEQRDSAMYRCASSLGLAGAEEQFFGPGTRLTVL.